The present T cell receptor beta chain was sequenced within a study of cytomegalovirus exposure and HLA in healthy donors. Findings and limits, study-wide: Productive rates of about 87% or about 30% were seen for most TCR beta V segments in an earlier analysis. Common viral pathogens (according to a later analysis) appeared linked to several of the most significant clusters. A later analysis reportedly identified an Asian-associated ancestry cluster as carrying fewer N-insertions than the 666-donor mean.

The length of the CDR3 is 14 residues. The germline CDR1 and CDR2 sequences are SNHLY and FYNNEI. V lost 6 bases and J lost 0, with 9 bases in between. Primers for the PCR totalled 60 Vbeta and 13 Jbeta. Original handling: There were around 80 million unique TCR beta chains by a later count, and 10 million to 12 million of them were shared. Using immunoSEQ multiplex PCR, the repertoire was profiled, and TCRdb retains in-frame clones only, with some absent. V, J and clone size reflect that table, while D and trimming were determined from the DNA. The sample includes fewer than 150,000 clones, over 65% seen only once; the top ten take less than 3%. As for this clone: As yet, its antigen is unknown.

The chain carries TRBV2 and TRBJ2-1, with D perhaps TRBD1 (5 bases). The sequenced material came from PBMCs. The sequence came from a woman in her forties in good health and CMV-seropositive. CDR3 bases: TGTGCCAGCAGGACAGAGAGCTCCTACAATGAGCAGTTCTTC. Translating it yields CASRTESSYNEQFF.